A single sample is the source of the 4 T cell receptor beta chains below, sequenced in a study of CD8+ T cells in alopecia areata (dated by TCRdb to 2017 to 2018). Receptor libraries were prepared by the immunoSEQ multiplex PCR assay. For TCR sequencing, RNA was extracted from every sample and reverse transcribed into cDNA to serve as template. TCRdb carries this immuneACCESS record with in-frame sequences only. Its versions omit some clonotypes, under half of them owing to an unresolved V gene in the studies checked, with the rest unexplained. The sample contains about 250,000 clones, roughly two thirds of them found a single time. More than 0.95% of the sample is taken by the ten largest. The time point tag for this specimen amounts to: baseline before oral tofacitinib. The material sequenced was CD4+ T cells sorted from blood, taken at week 0. The receptor set was obtained from a human donor with alopecia areata.

The chain recombines TRBV25-1 with TRBJ2-7, with D unclear. The CDR3 is 13 residues long. V gave up 7 bases and J gave up 3 bases, with 13 bases separating them. Germline V CDR1 and CDR2: MGHDK, SYGVNS. The CDR3 sequence is CASTAQDSYEQYF. For the CDR3, the DNA is TGTGCCAGCACGGCCCAGGATAGCTACGAGCAGTACTTC.

This clone was counted between two and nine times. The rearrangement joins TRBV5-1 to TRBJ2-7; a weak D match, TRBD2 (6 bases). The germline CDR1 and CDR2 sequences are SGHRS and YFSETQ. The ends were cut back, 0 bases at V and 3 bases at J, with 13 bases in the middle. The length of the CDR3 is 15 residues. CDR3 amino acids: CASSLAAGSIYEQYF. As DNA, the CDR3 is TGCGCCAGCAGCTTGGCCGCGGGGAGCATCTACGAGCAGTACTTC.

This rearrangement joins TRBV15 to TRBJ2-5; 9 nucleotides align to TRBD1. There are 16 residues in the CDR3. Germline CDR1 reads LNHNV; CDR2 reads YYDKDF (reference sequence). The junction had 6 bases not matched to a gene; V was cut back by 0 bases and J by 4 bases. For the CDR3, the DNA is TGTGCCACCAGCAGAGATGGGGACAGGGCTGGAGAGACCCAGTACTTC. This sequence encodes CATSRDGDRAGETQYF.

The J gene is TRBJ1-2, the V gene TRBV29-1, with TRBD1 as a possible D gene (5 bases). CDR3 length: 15 amino acids. Deletions cut 5 bases from V and 5 bases from J, with 21 bases between. CDR1 is SQVTM, CDR2 ANQGSEA, per germline. CDR3 DNA: TGCAGCGTTTACCGTCGGAGGGGTGAAGGGTATGGCTACACCTTC. This encodes CSVYRRRGEGYGYTF.